This TCR beta chain was sequenced during a study of blood T cell repertoires in COVID-19. Original methodology: Researchers report that nucleated cell counts were estimated from reference gene primer amplification. Data came from immunoSEQ multiplex PCR; TCRdb stores just in-frame clones and leaves some out. D and trimming were read from the DNA, whereas the V and J calls and clone size are those reported in that table. Of roughly 140,000 clones listed, 84% were seen once; the top ten hold around two fifths. CDR1 and CDR2 from the germline V gene are SGDLS and YYNGEE. With 2 bases clipped from V and 2 bases from J, the junction kept 3 bases outside the gene matches. The CDR3 runs 15 residues.

Sequenced input: peripheral blood. The gene calls are TRBV9 and TRBJ1-3; 8 bases match TRBD1. The TCR comes from a human donor in a cohort sampled during active COVID-19. The DNA of the CDR3 is TGTGCCAGCAGCGTTACAGGGGGGCCTGGAAACACCATATATTTT. This codes for CASSVTGGPGNTIYF.